These T cell receptor beta chains were read from a single sample in a study of blood T cell repertoires in COVID-19. Repertoires were generated with immunoSEQ multiplex PCR, while TCRdb's copy carries only in-frame clones and drops some. The profile covers roughly 300,000 clones, with around 90% appearing a single time and about 2% taken by the ten largest. Sequenced sample: PBMCs or T cells enriched from blood (not recorded which). The receptor set was obtained from a woman aged 40 to 50 with acute COVID-19. The CDR3 runs from the conserved cysteine through the conserved F or W. D genes are given only for firm matches. Where a row states a size, it is once, few, many or the class of an expanded clone; other rows omit it.

V	J	D	size	CDR3	DNA
TRBV11-1	TRBJ2-7	TRBD1	NA	CASTLRKGAYEQYF	TGTGCCAGCACCCTTCGGAAGGGGGCTTACGAGCAGTACTTC
TRBV18	TRBJ2-7	TRBD2	NA	CASSPPSERGDSYEQYF	TGTGCCAGCTCACCCCCGAGTGAGCGGGGGGACTCCTACGAGCAGTACTTC
TRBV2	TRBJ2-7	NA	NA	CASSLGRTDYEQYF	TGTGCCAGCAGTTTGGGGCGGACAGATTACGAGCAGTACTTC
TRBV5-4	TRBJ2-3	TRBD2	NA	CASSRRAGGQADTQYF	TGTGCCAGCAGCCGTCGGGCGGGGGGGCAAGCAGATACGCAGTATTTT
TRBV18	TRBJ1-1	NA	NA	CASSPPGQYTEAFF	TGTGCCAGCTCACCACCTGGACAGTACACTGAAGCTTTCTTT
TRBV7-9	TRBJ2-1	TRBD1	NA	CASSFLGTAVNEQFF	TGTGCCAGCAGCTTCCTCGGGACAGCAGTCAATGAGCAGTTCTTC
TRBV28	TRBJ1-1	NA	NA	CASLWATNTEAFF	TGTGCCAGCCTGTGGGCGACGAACACTGAAGCTTTCTTT
TRBV19	TRBJ1-4	NA	NA	CASSISPFPRYEKLFF	TGTGCCAGTAGTATCTCCCCGTTCCCCCGGTATGAAAAACTGTTTTTT
TRBV6-5	TRBJ1-2	TRBD1	NA	CASSKISGTGAGYTF	TGTGCCAGCAGTAAGATATCCGGGACAGGGGCTGGCTACACCTTC
TRBV16	TRBJ2-7	TRBD1	NA	CASSTDRVIHEQYF	TGTGCCAGCAGCACCGACAGGGTAATCCACGAGCAGTACTTC
TRBV10-3	TRBJ2-7	TRBD1	few	CAISDFLPGQGIYEQYF	TGTGCCATCAGTGACTTTCTTCCGGGACAGGGGATCTACGAGCAGTACTTC
TRBV19	TRBJ2-2	NA	NA	CASRAQANTGELFF	TGTGCCAGTAGAGCACAGGCGAACACCGGGGAGCTGTTTTTT